The entry below gives a single TCR beta chain sequence along with its context. The data stem from a study of shared clonotypes between healthy human individuals. Original processing methods: ImmunoSEQ output lacked quality scores and full-length reads, limiting matched filtering. TCRdb's copy holds only in-frame clones and misses some; the assay was immunoSEQ multiplex PCR. The V and J calls and clone size come from that table; D and trimming were worked out from the DNA. The data show a few hundred thousand clones, 87% seen once. Those who donated were healthy HIV-negative adults, with no recent acute infections or vaccinations reported. There are 15 residues in the CDR3. V lost 1 base and J lost 1, with 11 bases in between. CDR1 SNHLY and CDR2 FYNNEI come from the germline V gene.

This sequence was found in a man younger than 35 in good health. The genes are TRBV2 and TRBJ2-7; no reliable D call. Sequenced sample: memory CD8+ T cells sorted from blood. Subset denoted: CD45RO+ cells pooled with CCR7-negative TemRA cells. CDR3 nucleotide sequence: TGTGCCAGCAGTGAAGGGCCCCCAGGATCCTACGAGCAGTACTTC. Amino acids: CASSEGPPGSYEQYF.